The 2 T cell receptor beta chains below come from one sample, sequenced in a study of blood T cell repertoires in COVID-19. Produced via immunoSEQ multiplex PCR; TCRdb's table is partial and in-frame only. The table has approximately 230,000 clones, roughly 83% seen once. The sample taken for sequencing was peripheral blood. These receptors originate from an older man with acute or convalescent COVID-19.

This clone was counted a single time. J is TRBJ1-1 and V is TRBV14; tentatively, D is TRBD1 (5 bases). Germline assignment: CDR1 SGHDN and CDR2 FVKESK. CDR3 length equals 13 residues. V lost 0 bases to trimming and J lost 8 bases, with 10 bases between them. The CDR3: CASSQDYDSEAFF. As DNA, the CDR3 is TGTGCCAGCAGCCAAGATTACGACAGCGAAGCTTTCTTT.

The CDR3 region is CASSSRQEQFF. DNA for the CDR3: TGTGCCAGCAGCTCGAGACAGGAGCAGTTCTTC. J is TRBJ2-1 and V is TRBV7-9, with D perhaps matching TRBD1 (5 bases). The length of the CDR3 is 11 residues. V shed 4 bases and J shed 10 bases, with 8 bases lying between them. Per germline, CDR1 SEHNR and CDR2 FQNEAQ (reference sequence).